This entry features one T cell receptor beta chain sequence. One junction end does not reproduce the germline sequence, and a read error may be involved. This entry belongs to a study of blood T cell repertoires in COVID-19. Whole-study context: Samples representing acute and convalescent COVID-19 were sourced from the United States, Italy and Spain. PBMCs, B-cell-depleted T cells, or T cells were the source of the cDNA or gDNA that made up the material.

Using immunoSEQ multiplex PCR, the repertoire was profiled, and TCRdb retains in-frame clones only, with some absent. This sample has around 140,000 clones, with around nine tenths found just once. CDR1 and CDR2 from the germline V gene are SGHTA and FQGNSA. The CDR3 runs 14 residues. V gene TRBV7-2 combines with J gene TRBJ2-1; D not resolved. Sequenced material: peripheral blood. The receptor comes from a woman aged 50 to 60 with active or convalescent COVID-19. The CDR3 nucleotides are TGCCTATCCTCGCCTGGCAGCGCCTACAATGAGCAGTTCTTC. This sequence encodes CLSSPGSAYNEQFF.